The source of this T cell receptor beta chain is a study of tumor and adjacent non-tumor tissue in lung cancer. Study-level results: In normal lung, the top 100 clones were significantly more dominant than in tumor.

Germline CDR1 and CDR2: MNHEY and SVGAGI. V lost 5 bases to trimming and J lost 9 bases, with 11 bases between them. The CDR3 runs 13 residues. Of note for this clonotype: What it binds is unknown.

RNA was extracted from bulk tissue without any cell sorting. A modified ARM-PCR protocol with three rounds of nested PCR amplified TCRbeta. TCRdb used MiXCR to reprocess the multiplex PCR reads, holding one entry per CDR3 protein. The table includes 130,000 or so distinct CDR3 sequences, 66% detected once. The V call is TRBV6-5, the J call TRBJ1-6; no firm D call. The sample taken for sequencing was lung tumor tissue. The source of this sequence is a man aged 25-40 years with non-small cell lung cancer. CDR3 residues: CASSPNGFSPLHF. The CDR3 region has the DNA TGTGCCAGCAGTCCAAACGGGTTTTCACCCCTCCACTTT.